The 19 T cell receptor beta chains below were found in one sample sequenced in a study of cytomegalovirus exposure and HLA in healthy donors. The PCR had 60 Vbeta and 13 Jbeta primers. The method was immunoSEQ multiplex PCR; TCRdb's version includes in-frame clones alone and lacks a portion of them. Of 150,000 or so clones in the sample, roughly three quarters were seen once. What was sequenced was PBMCs. The receptors were gathered from a man aged 25 to 40 in good health and CMV-seropositive.

CDR3 residues: CASSQEELAGVGTDTQYF. CDR3 sequence (DNA): TGCGCCAGCAGCCAAGAGGAACTAGCGGGAGTGGGCACAGATACGCAGTATTTT. This sequence joins TRBV4-1 and TRBJ2-3; 11 bases fit TRBD2. CDR3 length equals 18 residues. Losses at the gene ends were 0 bases for V and 1 base for J; bases not matched to a gene: 6. CDR1 is MGHRA and CDR2 is YSYEKL in the germline V gene.

The V and J genes are TRBV30 and TRBJ1-1; TRBD1 agrees at 9 bases. Germline loops: CDR1 GTSNPN, CDR2 SVGIG (reference sequence). The CDR3 covers 16 residues. V lost 4 bases to trimming and J lost 3 bases; unmatched junction nucleotides: 12. The DNA for the CDR3 is TGTGCCTGGAATAACGGACAGGGGAGTACGTACACTGAAGCTTTCTTT. The encoded protein is CAWNNGQGSTYTEAFF.

The chain links TRBV5-1 to TRBJ1-6, with TRBD1 matching over 8 bases. Per the germline V gene, CDR1 is SGHRS and CDR2 is YFSETQ. The CDR3 has 15 residues. The V and J ends lost 4 bases and 9 bases, in that order; junction bases with no gene match: 9. CDR3 nucleotides: TGCGCCAGCAGCCCCGATGGACAGGGTAGTTCACCCCTCCACTTT. Protein sequence: CASSPDGQGSSPLHF.

The gene calls are TRBV25-1 and TRBJ2-7; no clear D. Germline CDR1 is MGHDK and CDR2 is SYGVNS. V was pared by 6 bases and J by 4 bases, with 13 bases between. CDR3 length: 13 residues. CDR3 in DNA: TGTGCCAGCAGCCCCCCAGGAATTTACGAGCAGTACTTC. It translates to CASSPPGIYEQYF.

This sequence joins TRBV5-6 and TRBJ2-7; TRBD1 agrees at 8 bases. Per the germline V gene, CDR1 is SGHDT and CDR2 is YYEEEE. This CDR3 region has 14 residues. The V segment lost 4 bases and the J segment 2 bases; nucleotides outside the gene matches: 5. The CDR3 loop is CASSPWTGTYEQYF. The CDR3 region has the DNA TGTGCCAGCAGCCCGTGGACAGGGACCTACGAGCAGTACTTC. The entire variable domain, with the rest obtained from reference TRBV5-6 and TRBJ2-7, is as follows: DAGVTQSPTHLIKTRGQQVTLRCSPKSGHDTVSWYQQALGQGPQFIFQYYEEEERQRGNFPDRFSGHQFPNYSSELNVNALLLGDSALYLCASSPWTGTYEQYFGPGTRLTVT.

The genes are TRBV5-6 and TRBJ2-2; TRBD2 agrees at 10 bases. Trimming at V came to 2 bases and at J to 6 bases, leaving 7 bases not matched to a gene. The CDR3 covers 16 residues. Germline assignment: CDR1 SGHDT and CDR2 YYEEEE. CDR3 in DNA: TGTGCCAGCAGCTTCCTAAGCGGGGGGGCCCCCGGGGAGCTGTTTTTT. Its protein is CASSFLSGGAPGELFF.

V is TRBV11-3 and J is TRBJ2-2; the match to TRBD1 covers 8 bases. The CDR3 length is 14 residues. Germline V gene sequence: CDR1 SGHNT, CDR2 YENEEA. V shed 5 bases, J shed 4 bases, and the junction held 3 bases outside the gene matches. The CDR3 DNA is TGTGCCAGCAGCAGGACAGGGCGCACCGGGGAGCTGTTTTTT. Protein sequence: CASSRTGRTGELFF.

The genes are TRBV15 and TRBJ2-1; D not certain. The CDR3 sequence is 13 residues long. The V end was cut by 1 base, the J end by 8 bases, with 9 bases between. The germline CDR1 and CDR2 sequences are LNHNV and YYDKDF (reference sequence). In nucleotides, the CDR3 is TGTGCCACCAGCAGAGTTCGGTACGATGAGCAGTTCTTC. Protein: CATSRVRYDEQFF.

This clone was recorded once. Other DNA sequences within the sample encode an identical CDR3. The chain uses TRBV27 and TRBJ1-5, with D tentatively TRBD1 (6 bases). Germline CDR1 is MNHEY and CDR2 is SMNVEV (reference sequence). Trimming left V 6 bases short and J 7 bases short, with 10 bases between. CDR3 length: 12 residues. CDR3 coding DNA: TGTGCCAGCAGCCCACAGGGCCAGCCCCAGCATTTT. Translated: CASSPQGQPQHF.

The chain is built from TRBV15 and TRBJ2-7; 9 bases line up with TRBD1. With 0 bases clipped from V and 0 bases from J, the junction kept 3 bases outside the gene matches. The CDR3 is 16 amino acids. The germline gives CDR1 LNHNV, CDR2 YYDKDF (reference sequence). CDR3 residues: CATSRDGTGFSYEQYF. The DNA for the CDR3 is TGTGCCACCAGCAGAGATGGGACAGGGTTCTCCTACGAGCAGTACTTC.

This clone was recorded a few times. The chain is built from TRBV6-1 and TRBJ2-7; a weak D match, TRBD1 (6 bases). V lost 3 bases, J lost 4 bases, and 16 bases lay in between. The CDR3 covers 15 residues. Germline assignment: CDR1 MNHNS and CDR2 SASEGT. CDR3 region: CASSEPGQGRYEQYF. DNA for the CDR3: TGTGCCAGCAGTGAGCCGGGACAAGGGAGATACGAGCAGTACTTC.

The chain joins TRBV19 to TRBJ1-5, with D uncertain. The ends were cut back, 0 bases at V and 6 bases at J, with 12 bases in the middle. Germline V gene data show CDR1 as LNHDA and CDR2 as SQIVND (reference sequence). This CDR3 spans 15 amino acids. In DNA, the CDR3 is TGTGCCAGTAGTATAGAGGGAGGAGGGAGTCAGCCCCAGCATTTT. Translating gives CASSIEGGGSQPQHF.

This chain links TRBV15 with TRBJ2-7, with TRBD1 identical over 9 bases. Germline V gives CDR1 LNHNV, CDR2 YYDKDF (reference sequence). The CDR3 runs 15 residues. V was pared by 4 bases and J by 4 bases, with 8 bases of the junction left unmatched. CDR3 nucleotides: TGTGCCACCAGCAAGGATCCGGGACAGGGATACGAGCAGTACTTC. It codes for CATSKDPGQGYEQYF.

The genes are TRBV5-6 and TRBJ1-2; 7 bases agree with TRBD1. The V gene end was trimmed by 1 base and the J gene end by 6 bases; junction bases not matched to a gene: 3. Germline-derived CDR1 and CDR2 are SGHDT and YYEEEE. CDR3 length: 13 amino acids. The CDR3 sequence: CASSLRQGDGYTF. CDR3 nucleotides: TGTGCCAGCAGCTTGCGGCAGGGGGATGGCTACACCTTC.

This clone was observed a few times. J is TRBJ2-3 and V is TRBV5-4, with D perhaps TRBD2 (6 bases). CDR3 length: 18 amino acids. CDR1 is SGHNT and CDR2 is YYREEE in the germline V gene (reference sequence). The V end lost 5 bases, the J end lost 1 base, and 23 bases lay between the germline ends. The CDR3 spells CASSSWSGSGVGTDTQYF. CDR3 bases: TGTGCCAGCAGTTCATGGTCTGGTTCGGGAGTTGGCACAGATACGCAGTATTTT. Full variable domain (remainder filled in from reference TRBV5-4 and TRBJ2-3): ETGVTQSPTHLIKTRGQQVTLRCSSQSGHNTVSWYQQALGQGPQFIFQYYREEENGRGNFPPRFSGLQFPNYSSELNVNALELDDSALYLCASSSWSGSGVGTDTQYFGPGTRLTVL.

The CDR3 nucleotides read TGCAGTGCTACCCCTAGAACCTTC. It yields the protein CSATPRTF. The rearrangement joins TRBV20-1 to TRBJ1-2; no clear D. Germline CDR1 DFQATT, CDR2 SNEGSKA (reference sequence). V lost 4 bases and J 14 bases, leaving 8 bases between the germline ends. The CDR3 length is 8 residues.

The CDR3: CASSSPPGNTEAFF. CDR3 nucleotide sequence: TGTGCCAGCAGTAGCCCCCCGGGGAACACTGAAGCTTTCTTT. V gene TRBV7-9 combines with J gene TRBJ1-1; no clear D. CDR3 length: 14 amino acids. V lost 6 bases to trimming and J lost 1 base, with 12 bases between them. The germline V gene has CDR1 SEHNR and CDR2 FQNEAQ (reference sequence).

The chain employs TRBV12-5 and TRBJ2-5; 12 bases are shared with TRBD1. The CDR3 consists of 17 residues. V was pared by 6 bases and J by 2 bases, with 10 bases of the junction left unmatched. Per the germline V gene, CDR1 is LGHNT and CDR2 is FRNRAP. CDR3 amino acids: CASGGQGAMSYQETQYF. CDR3 nucleotide sequence: TGTGCTAGTGGGGGACAGGGGGCTATGTCCTATCAAGAGACCCAGTACTTC.

The chain uses TRBV30 and TRBJ2-3; D possibly corresponds to TRBD2 (5 bases). Trimming cost V 7 bases and J 5 bases, with 10 bases left between them. This CDR3 is 11 amino acids long. Germline V lookup: CDR1 GTSNPN, CDR2 SVGIG (reference sequence). The CDR3 nucleotides are TGTGCCTCGGGTCGGGGAGATACGCAGTATTTT. Translating gives CASGRGDTQYF.